The 23 T cell receptor beta chains below come from one sample, sequenced in a study of shared clonotypes between healthy human individuals. Clones were read by immunoSEQ multiplex PCR, and TCRdb kept only the in-frame ones, dropping some. The table records 400,000 to 550,000 clones, around 80% of them present only once. The sample comprised PBMCs. All receptors come from a woman in her thirties or forties in good health. Some clones in this sample may be carry-over from other donors' samples.

Points on this clone: This same CDR3 is encoded by further DNA sequences in the sample. The rearrangement links TRBV5-1 to TRBJ2-1; 9 bases agree with TRBD1. Germline trimming cut 4 bases from V and 1 base from J; bases unmatched to any gene: 3. CDR1 is SGHRS, CDR2 YFSETQ, per germline. This CDR3 is built from 15 residues. The CDR3 loop is CASSQGQGSYNEQFF. CDR3 bases: TGCGCCAGCAGCCAGGGACAGGGTTCCTACAATGAGCAGTTCTTC.

In the case of this clone: Just one base apart from a much larger clone, this may be a read error. CDR3 DNA sequence: TGTGCCTGGAGTGGGAGGCGTTACGAGCAGTACTTC. It encodes CAWSGRRYEQYF. The J gene is TRBJ2-7, the V gene TRBV30; D possibly corresponds to TRBD2 (5 bases). Trimming took 1 base from V and 4 from J, leaving 8 bases between them. Germline V gene lookup returns CDR1 GTSNPN and CDR2 SVGIG (reference sequence). The CDR3 covers 12 residues.

This clone was found once. The CDR3 DNA reads TGTGCCAGCAGCTTAAGGGTAGCCCCTAACTATGGCTACACCTTC. Residues: CASSLRVAPNYGYTF. The V and J genes are TRBV7-3 and TRBJ1-2; no reliable D call. The V and J ends lost 1 base and 0 bases respectively, with 9 bases between them. The CDR3 has 15 amino acids. Looked up from germline, CDR1 is SGHTA and CDR2 is FQGTGA. Based on the CDR3 plus reference TRBV7-3 and TRBJ1-2, the full variable domain is GAGVSQTPSNKVTEKGKYVELRCDPISGHTALYWYRQSLGQGPEFLIYFQGTGAADDSGLPNDRFFAVRPEGSVSTLKIQRTERGDSAVYLCASSLRVAPNYGYTFGSGTRLTVV.

This chain connects TRBV4-1 to TRBJ1-2; TRBD1 matches at 7 bases. This CDR3 is 17 amino acids long. J lost 4 bases, V lost 2 bases, and 13 bases had no gene match. Germline V CDR1 and CDR2: MGHRA, YSYEKL. The CDR3, as DNA: TGCGCCAGCAGCCAACAAAACCTTCCGGGACAGACCTATGGCTACACCTTC. This codes for CASSQQNLPGQTYGYTF.

This chain joins TRBV6-6 and TRBJ2-3; 12 bases align to TRBD2. V lost 10 bases, J lost 0 bases, and 2 bases stayed unmatched. Germline V gives CDR1 MNHNY, CDR2 SVGAGI (reference sequence). There are 14 residues in the CDR3. The CDR3 bases are TGTGCCATCGGGACTAGCGGGAGCACAGATACGCAGTATTTT. Amino acids: CAIGTSGSTDTQYF.

This clone was counted only a few times. The chain joins TRBV7-9 to TRBJ1-2, with a possible D match to TRBD1 (6 bases). The ends were cut back, 7 bases at V and 6 bases at J, with 12 bases in the middle. The CDR3 has 12 amino acids. The germline CDR1 and CDR2 sequences are SEHNR and FQNEAQ (reference sequence). The CDR3 coding sequence is TGTGCCAGCAACATTGGGGGCCATGGCTACACCTTC. Translating it yields CASNIGGHGYTF.

To note about this clone: At one end the junction does not follow the germline gene, possibly because of a read error. The V call is TRBV28, the J call TRBJ2-7; 9 nucleotides align to TRBD2. This CDR3 comprises 14 residues. CDR1 is MDHEN, CDR2 SYDVKM, per germline. The CDR3 nucleotides are TGTGCCAGCAATTTACCGGGACTAGCCTTCCCGGGTCACTTC. Translation gives CASNLPGLAFPGHF. The full variable domain, rest sourced from reference TRBV28 and TRBJ2-7, is DVKVTQSSRYLVKRTGEKVFLECVQDMDHENMFWYRQDPGLGLRLIYFSYDVKMKEKGDIPEGYSVSREKKERFSLILESASTNQTSMYLCASNLPGLAFPGHFGPGTRLTVT.

Comments on this clone: The same CDR3 arises from other DNA sequences in this sample as well. The rearrangement links TRBV7-9 to TRBJ1-5; no clear D gene. Trimming removed 6 bases from V and 1 base from J, with 4 bases in between. CDR3 size: 12 residues. CDR1 and CDR2 (germline): SEHNR, FQNEAQ (reference sequence). CDR3 region: CASSLSNQPQHF. The CDR3 DNA follows: TGTGCCAGCAGTTTAAGCAATCAGCCCCAGCATTTT. The entire variable domain, with the rest obtained from reference TRBV7-9 and TRBJ1-5, is as follows: DTGVSQNPRHKITKRGQNVTFRCDPISEHNRLYWYRQTLGQGPEFLTYFQNEAQLEKSRLLSDRFSAERPKGSFSTLEIQRTEQGDSAMYLCASSLSNQPQHFGDGTRLSIL.

CDR3 region: CASAGADYEQYF. Here the CDR3 DNA reads TGTGCCAGCGCCGGGGCAGACTACGAGCAGTACTTC. The rearrangement links TRBV10-3 to TRBJ2-7; D may match TRBD1 or TRBD2 (5 bases each). CDR3 size: 12 residues. Germline CDR1 reads ENHRY; CDR2 reads SYGVKD. Trimming left V 10 bases short and J 3 bases short, with 13 bases between.

CDR3 nucleotides: TGTGCCAGCAGTGAAGATCTGGGGCTGGACACTGAAGCTTTCTTT. Its translation is CASSEDLGLDTEAFF. This chain connects TRBV6-1 to TRBJ1-1; tentative D call: TRBD1 (5 bases). The CDR3 extends over 15 amino acids. The germline gives CDR1 MNHNS, CDR2 SASEGT. The V gene lost 1 base and the J gene lost 3 bases, with 12 bases spanning the gap.

The V and J genes are TRBV5-1 and TRBJ2-2; D not certain. The CDR3 is 14 amino acids. In germline, CDR1 is SGHRS, CDR2 YFSETQ. V shed 0 bases and J shed 3 bases, with 6 bases lying between them. The CDR3 loop reads CASSLGLYTGELFF. DNA of the CDR3: TGCGCCAGCAGCTTGGGACTCTACACCGGGGAGCTGTTTTTT. Full variable domain (missing parts from reference TRBV5-1 and TRBJ2-2): KAGVTQTPRYLIKTRGQQVTLSCSPISGHRSVSWYQQTPGQGLQFLFEYFSETQRNKGNFPGRFSGRQFSNSRSEMNVSTLELGDSALYLCASSLGLYTGELFFGEGSRLTVL.

The chain combines TRBV10-3 with TRBJ1-5, with D perhaps matching TRBD1 (6 bases). The CDR3 has 14 residues. CDR1 and CDR2 (germline): ENHRY, SYGVKD. V was pared by 3 bases and J by 3 bases, with 9 bases between. The DNA of the CDR3 is TGTGCCATCAGTGACAGGGGTGACAATCAGCCCCAGCATTTT. It specifies CAISDRGDNQPQHF.

This clone was observed a few times. The J gene is TRBJ2-7, the V gene TRBV5-1, with 12 bases aligning to TRBD2. Germline V lookup: CDR1 SGHRS, CDR2 YFSETQ. The CDR3 sequence is 16 residues long. Unmatched junction bases numbered 6, after V lost 4 bases and J lost 1 base. The CDR3 sequence is CASSPTSGSLSYEQYF. The DNA for the CDR3 is TGCGCCAGCAGCCCGACTAGCGGGAGTTTGTCCTACGAGCAGTACTTC.

The chain recombines TRBV27 with TRBJ2-1; 9 bases are a match to TRBD1. CDR1 and CDR2 from the germline V gene are MNHEY and SMNVEV (reference sequence). The CDR3 has 13 amino acids. The V segment lost 5 bases and the J segment 7 bases; nucleotides outside the gene matches: 3. The CDR3 coding sequence is TGTGCCAGCAGTGGGACAGGGATTAATGAGCAGTTCTTC. Translation gives CASSGTGINEQFF.

Worth noting for this clone: The same CDR3 also results from other DNA sequences found in this sample. V usage is TRBV11-2 and J usage is TRBJ2-1; no definite D call. The germline V gene has CDR1 SGHAT and CDR2 FQNNGV. The CDR3 sequence is 13 residues long. V was clipped by 1 base and J by 4 bases, with 5 bases between them. CDR3 protein: CASSLAGYNEQFF. The CDR3 DNA follows: TGTGCCAGCAGCTTAGCCGGATACAATGAGCAGTTCTTC.

J is TRBJ1-2 and V is TRBV4-3; D may be TRBD1 (5 bases). V lost 3 bases, J lost 2 bases, and 19 bases lay in between. Germline CDR1 is LGHNA and CDR2 is YSLEER. The CDR3 loop spans 17 amino acids. CDR3 region: CASSHGSPQRGNYGYTF. The CDR3 DNA reads TGCGCCAGCAGCCATGGCTCACCCCAACGGGGCAACTATGGCTACACCTTC.

The V gene is TRBV5-4, the J gene TRBJ2-4; the D gene is possibly TRBD2 (6 bases). CDR1 and CDR2 from the germline V gene are SGHNT and YYREEE (reference sequence). Trimming stripped 5 bases from V and 7 bases from J, with 13 bases between. The CDR3 length is 13 residues. The DNA of the CDR3 is TGTGCCAGCAGGCCCGGAGGGGTGAACATTCAGTACTTC. Amino acids: CASRPGGVNIQYF.

This rearrangement joins TRBV5-4 to TRBJ2-7; TRBD1 agrees at 8 bases. From germline, CDR1 is SGHNT and CDR2 YYREEE (reference sequence). The V segment lost 4 bases and the J segment 1 base; nucleotides outside the gene matches: 4. CDR3 size: 14 residues. The CDR3 protein is CASSPTGGSYEQYF. The CDR3 DNA is TGTGCCAGCAGCCCCACAGGGGGGTCCTACGAGCAGTACTTC.

The chain uses TRBV29-1 and TRBJ2-5, with 11 bases identical to TRBD1. Germline values: CDR1 SQVTM, CDR2 ANQGSEA. The CDR3 is 15 residues long. V was pared by 6 bases and J by 2 bases, with 8 bases of the junction left unmatched. The CDR3 protein is CSVSGQGAGQETQYF. The CDR3 region has the DNA TGCAGCGTCAGCGGACAGGGGGCCGGTCAAGAGACCCAGTACTTC.

The V and J genes are TRBV6-4 and TRBJ2-1; D unresolved. The CDR3 totals 13 residues. V was clipped by 2 bases and J by 10 bases, with 12 bases between them. Germline-derived CDR1 and CDR2 are MRHNA and SNTAGT. The CDR3 region has the DNA TGTGCCAGCAGTGACGCTCAGGAGAGGGAGCAGTTCTTC. Translating it yields CASSDAQEREQFF.

In its sample, this clone was seen once. The V call is TRBV19, the J call TRBJ2-2; no firm D call. Germline V gives CDR1 LNHDA, CDR2 SQIVND (reference sequence). Trimming stripped 5 bases from V and 3 bases from J, with 4 bases between. This CDR3 region has 12 residues. CDR3 in amino acids: CASSQYTGELFF. CDR3 sequence (DNA): TGTGCCAGTAGTCAGTACACCGGGGAGCTGTTTTTT.

The chain is built from TRBV4-3 and TRBJ2-3, with TRBD2 matching 14 bases. The CDR3 is 19 residues long. The V gene end was trimmed by 0 bases and the J gene end by 2 bases; junction bases not matched to a gene: 7. Looked up from germline, CDR1 is LGHNA and CDR2 is YSLEER. CDR3 protein: CASSQERLAGGPVTDTQYF. CDR3 nucleotides: TGCGCCAGCAGCCAAGAAAGACTAGCGGGAGGGCCCGTCACAGATACGCAGTATTTT.

The CDR3 coding sequence is TGTGCCAGCAGCCAATCCGGGACACTCTCCTACAATGAGCAGTTCTTC. It yields the protein CASSQSGTLSYNEQFF. The gene calls are TRBV7-2 and TRBJ2-1; D is possibly TRBD1 (6 bases). Germline loops: CDR1 SGHTA, CDR2 FQGNSA. The CDR3 is made up of 16 amino acids. Trimming cost V 5 bases and J 0 bases, with 14 bases left between them. Filled out from reference TRBV7-2 and TRBJ2-1, the complete variable domain reads GAGVSQSPSNKVTEKGKDVELRCDPISGHTALYWYRQSLGQGLEFLIYFQGNSAPDKSGLPSDRFSAERTGGSVSTLTIQRTQQEDSAVYLCASSQSGTLSYNEQFFGPGTRLTVL.